What follows are 16 T cell receptor beta chains derived from one specimen sequenced in a study of T cells in Graves' hyperthyroidism and ophthalmopathy. Amplification targeted TCR beta CDR3 regions from RNA transcripts. The TCR CDR3 first-round RT-PCR relied on the HTBI primer set. One entry per CDR3 protein results from TCRdb running MiXCR on the multiplex PCR reads. This table holds some 600,000 distinct CDR3 sequences, about 15% found once. Sequencing was performed on blood. Receptors originate from a woman in her twenties or thirties with Graves' hyperthyroidism that later progressed to Graves' ophthalmopathy.

This clonotype was seen many times. The genes are TRBV12-3 or TRBV12-4 and TRBJ2-7, with 8 bases aligning to TRBD2. V dropped 4 bases and J dropped 3; count of bases not matched to a gene: 2. The CDR3 runs 13 residues. The CDR3 DNA is TGTGCCAGCAGTTGGCGGGAGGTCTACGAGCAGTACTTC. The encoded protein is CASSWREVYEQYF.

This clonotype was counted at least ten times. The V and J genes are TRBV2 and TRBJ2-1; D may correspond to TRBD1 or TRBD2 (5 bases each). CDR1 and CDR2 (germline): SNHLY, FYNNEI. The CDR3 covers 14 residues. Trimming cost V 11 bases and J 9 bases, with 23 bases left between them. The DNA for the CDR3 is TGTGCCGTTGAAATGGGACCACTAAGGAGTGAGCAGTTCTTC. Protein sequence: CAVEMGPLRSEQFF.

The sample holds a few counts of this clonotype. Just one base apart from a much larger clone, this may be a read error. The V call is TRBV11-2, the J call TRBJ1-2; D call uncertain. This CDR3 comprises 13 residues. The germline V gene has CDR1 SGHAT and CDR2 FQNNGV. The CDR3 spells CPSSLVEGTGYTF. CDR3 nucleotide sequence: TGTCCCAGCAGCTTAGTCGAGGGAACGGGCTACACCTTC. Full variable domain (rest looked up from reference TRBV11-2 and TRBJ1-2): EAGVAQSPRYKIIEKRQSVAFWCNPISGHATLYWYQQILGQGPKLLIQFQNNGVVDDSQLPKDRFSAERLKGVDSTLKIQPAKLEDSAVYLCPSSLVEGTGYTFGSGTRLTVV.

The J gene is TRBJ1-3, the V gene TRBV19; 9 bases are shared with TRBD1. CDR3 length: 17 residues. The germline gives CDR1 LNHDA, CDR2 SQIVND (reference sequence). V lost 4 bases to trimming and J lost 4 bases; unmatched junction nucleotides: 11. DNA of the CDR3: TGTGCCAGTAGTAACTTCGGCGGGACAGGGAGCGGAAACACCATATATTTT. Translated, it gives CASSNFGGTGSGNTIYF.

Ten or more counts support this clonotype. The J gene is TRBJ2-3, the V gene TRBV20-1; D is perhaps TRBD1 (8 bases). The CDR3 loop spans 19 amino acids. V dropped 6 bases and J dropped 1 base, with 29 bases sitting between them. The germline gives CDR1 DFQATT, CDR2 SNEGSKA (reference sequence). The CDR3 sequence is CSALGGNRGASGGTDTQYF. The CDR3 DNA follows: TGCAGTGCCCTGGGTGGGAACAGGGGGGCTAGCGGAGGCACAGATACGCAGTATTTT.

Comments on this clonotype: A much larger clone lies a single base off, so this may be a read error. The chain employs TRBV27 and TRBJ1-6; TRBD1 aligns across 8 bases. CDR1 is MNHEY and CDR2 is SMNVEV in the germline V gene (reference sequence). The CDR3 length is 14 residues. CDR3 coding DNA: TGTGCCAGCAGCTCCAGGGGGCGAGATTCAGCCCTCCACTTT. As protein: CASSSRGRDSALHF.

V and J are TRBV12-3 or TRBV12-4 and TRBJ2-3; D uncertain. V was trimmed by 4 bases and J by 2 bases, leaving 13 bases between them. This CDR3 has 15 residues. The CDR3 sequence is CASSSGKGATDTQYF. DNA of the CDR3: TGTGCCAGCAGTTCAGGTAAAGGCGCCACAGATACGCAGTATTTT.

The table lists this clonotype with many counts. The rearrangement joins TRBV12-3 or TRBV12-4 to TRBJ1-5; TRBD1 matches 7 bases. Germline trimming cut 0 bases from V and 7 bases from J; bases unmatched to any gene: 6. The CDR3 consists of 15 residues. CDR3 sequence (DNA): TGTGCCAGCAGTTTAGCGACAGGGTCGGGCCAGCCCCAGCATTTT. It translates to CASSLATGSGQPQHF.

This clonotype has at least ten counts. This CDR3 is CASSRRTGTGYTF. CDR3 nucleotide sequence: TGTGCCAGCAGTCGACGGACAGGGACCGGCTACACCTTC. This sequence joins TRBV12-3 or TRBV12-4 and TRBJ1-2; 8 nucleotides match TRBD1. The CDR3 totals 13 residues. The V segment lost 5 bases and the J segment 8 bases; nucleotides outside the gene matches: 7.

This clonotype was seen ten or more times. The rearrangement links TRBV12-3 or TRBV12-4 to TRBJ1-4, with D tentatively TRBD1 (6 bases). The V gene lost 3 bases and the J gene lost 0 bases, with 8 bases spanning the gap. This CDR3 is 15 amino acids long. Here the CDR3 reads CASSLGTSTNEKLFF. The DNA of the CDR3 is TGTGCCAGCAGTTTGGGGACATCAACTAATGAAAAACTGTTTTTT.

The chain recombines TRBV9 with TRBJ2-7, with D hard to call. The CDR3 is 15 amino acids. Germline loops: CDR1 SGDLS, CDR2 YYNGEE. V lost 0 bases, J lost 2 bases, and 12 bases lay in between. For the CDR3, the DNA is TGTGCCAGCAGCGTAGAGGTTGGTGGTCCCTACGAGCAGTACTTC. This codes for CASSVEVGGPYEQYF.

This clonotype has a count of ten or more. The V and J genes are TRBV12-5 and TRBJ2-3; 13 bases match TRBD2. The CDR3 contains 19 residues. V was clipped by 5 bases and J by 2 bases; unmatched bases: 13. Germline CDR1 is LGHNT and CDR2 is FRNRAP. CDR3 region: CASGEPLAGGPSYTDTQYF. CDR3 coding DNA: TGTGCTAGTGGTGAACCACTAGCGGGAGGGCCTTCGTACACAGATACGCAGTATTTT.

This clonotype has just a few counts. One end of the junction is discordant with germline, which a read error may explain. This chain joins TRBV6-5 and TRBJ2-1; no definite D call. This CDR3 has 12 residues. CDR1 is MNHEY, CDR2 SVGAGI, per germline. CDR3 amino acids: CVSSYSRSEQFF. The CDR3 nucleotides read TGTGTCAGCAGTTACTCCCGTAGTGAGCAGTTCTTC.

This clonotype occurred a few times. The chain is built from TRBV7-3 and TRBJ2-1, with TRBD1 matching over 9 bases. Trimming cost V 1 base and J 7 bases; bases outside gene matches: 8. The germline V gene encodes CDR1 SGHTA and CDR2 FQGTGA. The CDR3 loop spans 16 amino acids. The CDR3 DNA reads as TGTGCCAGCAGCTTAATGGGGACAGGGTTTGCAAATGAGCAGTTCTTC. Protein product: CASSLMGTGFANEQFF.

Many counts were recorded for this clonotype. This chain uses TRBV2 with TRBJ1-5; D might be TRBD1 (6 bases). The CDR3 is made up of 15 amino acids. Per germline, CDR1 SNHLY and CDR2 FYNNEI. Trimming shortened V by 7 bases and J by 3 bases, and 16 bases separated the two germline ends. The CDR3 nucleotides are TGTGCCAGCACCCTAGGGGGGGACGCCAATCAGCCCCAGCATTTT. Translation: CASTLGGDANQPQHF.

Ten or more counts support this clonotype. This chain links TRBV11-2 with TRBJ2-3; 8 positions match TRBD2. Trimming at V came to 1 base and at J to 5 bases, leaving 8 bases not matched to a gene. The CDR3 is made up of 16 amino acids. Looked up from germline, CDR1 is SGHAT and CDR2 is FQNNGV. This CDR3 is CASSLAEAGDGDTQYF. DNA of the CDR3: TGTGCCAGCAGCTTAGCAGAAGCGGGAGATGGAGATACGCAGTATTTT.